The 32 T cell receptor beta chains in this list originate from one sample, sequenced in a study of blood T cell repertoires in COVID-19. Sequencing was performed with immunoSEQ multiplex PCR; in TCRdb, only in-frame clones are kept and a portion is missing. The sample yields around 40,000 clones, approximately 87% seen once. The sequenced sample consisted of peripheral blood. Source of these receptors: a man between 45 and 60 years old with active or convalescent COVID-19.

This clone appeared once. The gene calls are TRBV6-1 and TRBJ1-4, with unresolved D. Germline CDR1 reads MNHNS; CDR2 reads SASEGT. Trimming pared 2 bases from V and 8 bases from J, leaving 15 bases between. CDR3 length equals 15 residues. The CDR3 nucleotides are TGTGCCAGCAGTGAATACTATACGGCCCCAGAAAAACTGTTTTTT. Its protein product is CASSEYYTAPEKLFF.

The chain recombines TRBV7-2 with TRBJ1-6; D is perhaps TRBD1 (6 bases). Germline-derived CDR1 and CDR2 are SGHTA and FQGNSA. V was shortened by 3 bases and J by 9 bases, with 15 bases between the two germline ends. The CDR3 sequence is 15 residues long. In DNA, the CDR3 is TGTGCCAGCAGCTTCGCGGGGGCAGATGTTTCACCCCTCCACTTT. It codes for CASSFAGADVSPLHF.

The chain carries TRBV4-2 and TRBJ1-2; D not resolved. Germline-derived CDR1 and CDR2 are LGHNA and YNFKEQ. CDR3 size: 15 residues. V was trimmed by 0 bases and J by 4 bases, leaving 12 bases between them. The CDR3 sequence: CASSQEMEVVYGYTF. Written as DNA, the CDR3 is TGTGCCAGCAGCCAAGAGATGGAGGTTGTCTATGGCTACACCTTC.

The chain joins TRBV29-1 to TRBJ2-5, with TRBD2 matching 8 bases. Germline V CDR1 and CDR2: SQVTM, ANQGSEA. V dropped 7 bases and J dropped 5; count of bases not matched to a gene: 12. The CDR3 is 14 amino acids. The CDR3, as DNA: TGCAGCGCCGGACCCGCGGGGGGATCGGAGACCCAGTACTTC. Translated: CSAGPAGGSETQYF. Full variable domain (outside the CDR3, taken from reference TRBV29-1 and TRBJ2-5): SAVISQKPSRDICQRGTSLTIQCQVDSQVTMMFWYRQQPGQSLTLIATANQGSEATYESGFVIDKFPISRPNLTFSTLTVSNMSPEDSSIYLCSAGPAGGSETQYFGPGTRLLVL.

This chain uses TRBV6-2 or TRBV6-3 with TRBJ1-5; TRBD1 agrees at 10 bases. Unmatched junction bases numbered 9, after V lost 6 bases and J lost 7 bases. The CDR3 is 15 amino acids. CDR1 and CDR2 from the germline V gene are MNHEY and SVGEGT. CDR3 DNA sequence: TGTGCCAGCAGCCGACAGGGGGCGCGGATACAGCCCCAGCATTTT. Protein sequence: CASSRQGARIQPQHF.

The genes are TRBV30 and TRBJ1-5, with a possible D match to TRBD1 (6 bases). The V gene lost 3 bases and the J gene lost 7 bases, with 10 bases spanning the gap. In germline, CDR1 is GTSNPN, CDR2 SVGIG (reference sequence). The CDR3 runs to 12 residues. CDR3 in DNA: TGTGCCTGGAGCTCCCAGGGGCAGCCCCAGCATTTT. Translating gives CAWSSQGQPQHF.

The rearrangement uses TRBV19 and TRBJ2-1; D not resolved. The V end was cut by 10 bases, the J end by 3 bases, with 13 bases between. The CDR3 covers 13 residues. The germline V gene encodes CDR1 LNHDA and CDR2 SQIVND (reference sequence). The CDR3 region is CATAVVNYNEQFF. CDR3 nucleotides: TGTGCCACCGCGGTAGTTAACTACAATGAGCAGTTCTTC.

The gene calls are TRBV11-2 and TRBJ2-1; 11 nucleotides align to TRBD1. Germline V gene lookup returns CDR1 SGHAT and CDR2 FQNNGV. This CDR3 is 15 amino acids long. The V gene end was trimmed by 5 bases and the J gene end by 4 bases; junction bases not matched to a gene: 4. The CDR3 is CASSTGQGVYNEQFF. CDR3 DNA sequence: TGTGCCAGCAGCACGGGACAGGGGGTTTACAATGAGCAGTTCTTC.

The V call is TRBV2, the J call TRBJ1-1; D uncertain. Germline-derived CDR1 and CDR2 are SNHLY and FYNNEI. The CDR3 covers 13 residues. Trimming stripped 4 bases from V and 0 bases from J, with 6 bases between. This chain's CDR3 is CASSAPVNTEAFF. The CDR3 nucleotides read TGTGCCAGCAGTGCCCCAGTGAACACTGAAGCTTTCTTT.

The CDR3: CASSQARLAQRGRNEQFF. CDR3 nucleotide sequence: TGCGCCAGCAGCCAAGCCAGGCTAGCCCAGCGGGGGAGGAATGAGCAGTTCTTC. The V call is TRBV4-1, the J call TRBJ2-1; 8 nucleotides match TRBD2. Germline V gives CDR1 MGHRA, CDR2 YSYEKL. With 1 base clipped from V and 7 bases from J, the junction kept 15 bases outside the gene matches. The CDR3 sequence is 18 residues long.

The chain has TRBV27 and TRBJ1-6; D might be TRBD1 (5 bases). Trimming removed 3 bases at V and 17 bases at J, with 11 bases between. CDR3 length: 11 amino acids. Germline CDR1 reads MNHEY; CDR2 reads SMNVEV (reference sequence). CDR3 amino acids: CASSLGGRIHF. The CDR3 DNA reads TGTGCCAGCAGTTTGGGGGGACGGATCCACTTT.

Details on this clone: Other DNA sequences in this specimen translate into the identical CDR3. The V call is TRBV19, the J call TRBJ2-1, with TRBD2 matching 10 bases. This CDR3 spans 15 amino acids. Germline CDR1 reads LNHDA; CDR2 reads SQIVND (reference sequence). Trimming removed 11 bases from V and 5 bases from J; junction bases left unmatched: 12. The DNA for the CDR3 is TGTGCCCGACACGGAGAGCGGGGGGGGGACAATGAGCAGTTCTTC. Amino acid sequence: CARHGERGGDNEQFF.

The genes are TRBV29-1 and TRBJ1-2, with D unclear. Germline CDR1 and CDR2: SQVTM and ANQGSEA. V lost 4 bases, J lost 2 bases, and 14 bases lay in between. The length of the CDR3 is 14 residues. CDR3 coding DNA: TGCAGCGTTGCTTCAGAAAGAATGAACTATGGCTACACCTTC. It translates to CSVASERMNYGYTF.

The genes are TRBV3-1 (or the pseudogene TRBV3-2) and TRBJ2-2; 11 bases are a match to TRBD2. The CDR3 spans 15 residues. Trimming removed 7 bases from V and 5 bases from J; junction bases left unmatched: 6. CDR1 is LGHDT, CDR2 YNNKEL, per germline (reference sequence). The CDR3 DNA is TGTGCCAGCAACCCTACTAGCGGGAGAACCGGGGAGCTGTTTTTT. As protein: CASNPTSGRTGELFF.

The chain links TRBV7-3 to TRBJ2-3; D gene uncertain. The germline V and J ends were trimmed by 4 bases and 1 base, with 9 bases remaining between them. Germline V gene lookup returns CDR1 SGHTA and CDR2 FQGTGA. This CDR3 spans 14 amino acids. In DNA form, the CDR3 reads TGTGCCAGCAGCTCCCGGCAGGGCACAGATACGCAGTATTTT. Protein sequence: CASSSRQGTDTQYF.

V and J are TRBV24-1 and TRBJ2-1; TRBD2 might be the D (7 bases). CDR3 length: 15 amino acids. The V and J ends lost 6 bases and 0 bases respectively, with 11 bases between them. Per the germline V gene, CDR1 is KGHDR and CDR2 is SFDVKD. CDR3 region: CATSSGGLSYNEQFF. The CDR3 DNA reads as TGTGCCACCAGTTCGGGGGGCCTCTCCTACAATGAGCAGTTCTTC.

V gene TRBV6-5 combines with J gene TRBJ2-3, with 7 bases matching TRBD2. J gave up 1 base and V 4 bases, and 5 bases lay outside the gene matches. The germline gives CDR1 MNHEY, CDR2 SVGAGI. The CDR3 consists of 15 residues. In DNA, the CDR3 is TGTGCCAGCAGTTGGGGAGGGGCGGGCACAGATACGCAGTATTTT. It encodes CASSWGGAGTDTQYF.

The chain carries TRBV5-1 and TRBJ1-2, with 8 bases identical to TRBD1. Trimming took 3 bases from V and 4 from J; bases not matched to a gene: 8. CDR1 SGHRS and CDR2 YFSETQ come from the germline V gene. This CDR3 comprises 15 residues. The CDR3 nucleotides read TGCGCCAGCAGCTACCGTGGACAGGGAGGCTATGGCTACACCTTC. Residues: CASSYRGQGGYGYTF.

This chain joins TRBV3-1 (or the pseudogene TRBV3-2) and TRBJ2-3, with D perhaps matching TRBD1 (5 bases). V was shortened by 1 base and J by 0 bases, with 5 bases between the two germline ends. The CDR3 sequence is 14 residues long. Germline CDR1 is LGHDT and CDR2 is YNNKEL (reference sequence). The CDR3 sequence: CASSQGGSTDTQYF. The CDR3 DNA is TGTGCCAGCAGCCAAGGGGGCAGCACAGATACGCAGTATTTT.

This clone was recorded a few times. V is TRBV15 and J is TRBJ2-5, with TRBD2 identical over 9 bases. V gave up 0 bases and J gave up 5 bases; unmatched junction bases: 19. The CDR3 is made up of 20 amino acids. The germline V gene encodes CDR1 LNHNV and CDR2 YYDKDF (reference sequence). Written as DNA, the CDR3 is TGTGCCACCAGCAGAGAGGCCGGGACTAGCCTAGAGGGAAAGTGGGAGACCCAGTACTTC. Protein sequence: CATSREAGTSLEGKWETQYF.

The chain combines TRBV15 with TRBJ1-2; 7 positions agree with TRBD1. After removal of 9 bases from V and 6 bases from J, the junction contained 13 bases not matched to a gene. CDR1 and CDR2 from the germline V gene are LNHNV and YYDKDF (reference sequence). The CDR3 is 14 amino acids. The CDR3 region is CATNHPGTENGYTF. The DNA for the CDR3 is TGTGCCACAAATCATCCGGGGACAGAAAATGGCTACACCTTC.

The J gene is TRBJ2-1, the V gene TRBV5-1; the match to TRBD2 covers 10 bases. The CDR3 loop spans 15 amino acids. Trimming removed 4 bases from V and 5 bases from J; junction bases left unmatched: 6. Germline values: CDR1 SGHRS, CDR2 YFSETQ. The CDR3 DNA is TGCGCCAGCAGCCAGGCTAGCGGGAGAAACAATGAGCAGTTCTTC. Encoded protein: CASSQASGRNNEQFF.

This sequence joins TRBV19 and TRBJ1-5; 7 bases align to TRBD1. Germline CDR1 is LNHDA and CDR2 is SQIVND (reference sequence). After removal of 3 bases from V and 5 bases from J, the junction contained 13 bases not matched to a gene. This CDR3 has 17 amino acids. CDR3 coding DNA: TGTGCCAGTAGTATCGGCGCGACCAGGGGGAAGGATCAGCCCCAGCATTTT. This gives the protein CASSIGATRGKDQPQHF.

This chain's CDR3 is CASSMSRASFTEAFF. CDR3 sequence (DNA): TGTGCCAGTAGTATGAGCAGGGCTAGTTTCACTGAAGCTTTCTTT. The chain has TRBV19 and TRBJ1-1, with D perhaps matching TRBD1 (5 bases). V dropped 3 bases and J dropped 4 bases, with 15 bases sitting between them. Germline assignment: CDR1 LNHDA and CDR2 SQIVND (reference sequence). The CDR3 contains 15 residues.

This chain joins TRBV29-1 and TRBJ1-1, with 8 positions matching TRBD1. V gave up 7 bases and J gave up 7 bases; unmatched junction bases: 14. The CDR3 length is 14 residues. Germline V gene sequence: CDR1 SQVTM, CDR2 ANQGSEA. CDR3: CSARNRDRFFEAFF. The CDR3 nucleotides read TGCAGCGCCCGAAACCGGGACAGGTTCTTTGAAGCTTTCTTT.

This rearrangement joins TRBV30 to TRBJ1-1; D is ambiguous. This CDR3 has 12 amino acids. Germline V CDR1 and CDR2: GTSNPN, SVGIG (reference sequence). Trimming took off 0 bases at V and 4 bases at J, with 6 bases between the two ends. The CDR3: CAWSVFSTEAFF. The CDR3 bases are TGTGCCTGGAGTGTGTTCAGCACTGAAGCTTTCTTT.

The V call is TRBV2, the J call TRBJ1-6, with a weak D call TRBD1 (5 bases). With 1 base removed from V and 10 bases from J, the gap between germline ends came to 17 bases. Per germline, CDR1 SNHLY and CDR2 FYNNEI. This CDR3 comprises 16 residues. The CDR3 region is CASSEGGDGALSPLHF. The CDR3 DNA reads TGTGCCAGCAGTGAAGGGGGGGACGGAGCCCTATCACCCCTCCACTTT. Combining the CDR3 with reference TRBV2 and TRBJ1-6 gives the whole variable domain EPEVTQTPSHQVTQMGQEVILRCVPISNHLYFYWYRQILGQKVEFLVSFYNNEISEKSEIFDDQFSVERPDGSNFTLKIRSTKLEDSAMYFCASSEGGDGALSPLHFGNGTRLTVT.

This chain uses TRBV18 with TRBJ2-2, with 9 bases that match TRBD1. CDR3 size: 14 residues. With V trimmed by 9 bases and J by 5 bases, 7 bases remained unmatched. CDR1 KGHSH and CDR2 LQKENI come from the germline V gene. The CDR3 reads CASNRGLETGELFF. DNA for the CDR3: TGTGCCAGTAACAGGGGGCTGGAGACCGGGGAGCTGTTTTTT.

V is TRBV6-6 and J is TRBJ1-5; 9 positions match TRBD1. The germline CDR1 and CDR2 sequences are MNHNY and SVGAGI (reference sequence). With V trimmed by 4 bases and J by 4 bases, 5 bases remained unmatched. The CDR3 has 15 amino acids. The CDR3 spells CASSWTGDGNQPQHF. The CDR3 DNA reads TGTGCCAGCAGTTGGACAGGGGATGGGAATCAGCCCCAGCATTTT.

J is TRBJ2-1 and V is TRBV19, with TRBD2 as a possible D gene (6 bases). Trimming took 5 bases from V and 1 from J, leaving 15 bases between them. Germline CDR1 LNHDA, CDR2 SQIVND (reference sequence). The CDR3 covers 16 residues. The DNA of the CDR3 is TGTGCCAGTAGTCCGGGGCGGGGCGGGTCCTACAATGAGCAGTTCTTC. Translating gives CASSPGRGGSYNEQFF.

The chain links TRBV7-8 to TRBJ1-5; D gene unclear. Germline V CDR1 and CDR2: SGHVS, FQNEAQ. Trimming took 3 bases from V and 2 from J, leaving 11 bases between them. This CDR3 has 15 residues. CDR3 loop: CASSFVPSGNQPQHF. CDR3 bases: TGTGCCAGCAGCTTCGTCCCTTCGGGCAATCAGCCCCAGCATTTT.

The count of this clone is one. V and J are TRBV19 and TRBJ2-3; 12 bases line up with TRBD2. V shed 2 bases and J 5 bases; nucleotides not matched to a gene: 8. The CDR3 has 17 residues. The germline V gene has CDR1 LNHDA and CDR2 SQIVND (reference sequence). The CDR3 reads CASSIPRLAGELDTQYF. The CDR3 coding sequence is TGTGCCAGTAGTATACCCCGACTAGCGGGGGAATTAGATACGCAGTATTTT.